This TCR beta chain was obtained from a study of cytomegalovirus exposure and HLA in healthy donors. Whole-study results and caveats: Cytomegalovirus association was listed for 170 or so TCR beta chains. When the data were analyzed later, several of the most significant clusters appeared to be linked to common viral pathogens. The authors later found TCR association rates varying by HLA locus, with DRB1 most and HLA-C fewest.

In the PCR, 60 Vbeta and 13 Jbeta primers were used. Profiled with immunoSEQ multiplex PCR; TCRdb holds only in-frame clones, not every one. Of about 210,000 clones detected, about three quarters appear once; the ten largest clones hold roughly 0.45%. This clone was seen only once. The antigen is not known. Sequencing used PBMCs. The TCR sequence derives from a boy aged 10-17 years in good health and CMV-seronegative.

DNA of the CDR3: TGTGCCAGCAGCTTATACGGAGGCTTCATATCCTACGAGCAGTACTTC. This translates into CASSLYGGFISYEQYF. This chain joins TRBV11-2 and TRBJ2-7, with a possible D match to TRBD2 (5 bases). CDR1 SGHAT and CDR2 FQNNGV come from the germline V gene. V lost 2 bases, J lost 1 base, and 15 bases lay in between. CDR3 size: 16 residues.